The 16 T cell receptor beta chains reported below all come from one sample, sequenced in a study of T cell changes during pregnancy in multiple sclerosis. Repertoires were generated with immunoSEQ multiplex PCR, while TCRdb's copy carries only in-frame clones and drops some. Found here are 90,000 to 150,000 clones, 90% to 95% of them singletons; the top ten hold approximately 6.3%. The material sequenced was peripheral blood, taken before pregnancy. The receptors here all came from a female donor with multiple sclerosis, enrolled in a pregnancy study.

This chain connects TRBV28 to TRBJ1-2, with TRBD1 matching over 9 bases. V lost 8 bases to trimming and J lost 7 bases; unmatched junction nucleotides: 11. Germline CDR1 is MDHEN and CDR2 is SYDVKM. The CDR3 totals 14 residues. CDR3 in amino acids: CASANRGRGGGYTF. The DNA for the CDR3 is TGTGCCAGCGCTAACAGGGGGCGCGGGGGTGGCTACACCTTC.

This clone was observed a handful of times. The chain couples TRBV20-1 to TRBJ1-1, with D possibly being TRBD1 (5 bases). Germline V gene lookup returns CDR1 DFQATT and CDR2 SNEGSKA (reference sequence). Trimming took off 4 bases at V and 4 bases at J, with 7 bases between the two ends. The CDR3 extends over 11 amino acids. The CDR3 reads CSAKGATEAFF. For the CDR3, the DNA is TGCAGTGCTAAAGGGGCCACTGAAGCTTTCTTT.

The chain recombines TRBV5-1 with TRBJ1-2; D ambiguous. Germline CDR1 and CDR2: SGHRS and YFSETQ. The CDR3 is 15 amino acids. V was cut by 6 bases and J by 0 bases, with 15 bases left in between. The CDR3 spells CASKTEPTANYGYTF. CDR3 DNA sequence: TGCGCCAGCAAAACAGAACCAACAGCTAACTATGGCTACACCTTC.

This chain connects TRBV10-3 to TRBJ1-3, with 11 bases matching TRBD1. Germline V lookup: CDR1 ENHRY, CDR2 SYGVKD. The CDR3 totals 16 residues. The ends lost 4 bases at V and 1 base at J; junction bases unmatched: 3. CDR3: CAISAGQGASGNTIYF. As DNA, the CDR3 is TGTGCCATCAGTGCCGGACAGGGGGCATCTGGAAACACCATATATTTT.

The chain links TRBV9 to TRBJ1-2; D is uncertain. With 1 base removed from V and 6 bases from J, the gap between germline ends came to 13 bases. The length of the CDR3 is 14 residues. Germline loops: CDR1 SGDLS, CDR2 YYNGEE. The CDR3 loop is CASSVSPERNGYTF. CDR3 nucleotides: TGTGCCAGCAGCGTAAGTCCAGAGAGGAATGGCTACACCTTC.

The chain couples TRBV5-1 to TRBJ1-6; 7 bases match TRBD1. The V segment lost 4 bases and the J segment 10 bases; nucleotides outside the gene matches: 11. CDR1 is SGHRS and CDR2 is YFSETQ in the germline V gene. The length of the CDR3 is 15 residues. In nucleotides, the CDR3 is TGCGCCAGCAGCGCCCGGGACAGAGGGAACTCACCCCTCCACTTT. As protein: CASSARDRGNSPLHF.

The gene calls are TRBV10-2 and TRBJ1-6; the D gene is possibly TRBD1 (5 bases). Per germline, CDR1 WSHSY and CDR2 SAAADI. The CDR3 runs to 16 residues. The V end was cut by 3 bases, the J end by 0 bases, with 9 bases between. The CDR3 sequence is CASSDGASSYNSPLHF. The CDR3 coding sequence is TGCGCCAGCAGTGATGGGGCTAGCTCCTATAATTCACCCCTCCACTTT.

The chain is built from TRBV30 and TRBJ2-3, with 7 nucleotides matching TRBD1. The V and J ends lost 4 bases and 2 bases, in that order; junction bases with no gene match: 12. This CDR3 is 16 amino acids long. Per the germline V gene, CDR1 is GTSNPN and CDR2 is SVGIG (reference sequence). CDR3 coding DNA: TGTGCCTGGAAGGACAGGCTAAAACTCTCCACAGATACGCAGTATTTT. This translates into CAWKDRLKLSTDTQYF.

The chain combines TRBV28 with TRBJ1-4; the D gene is possibly TRBD1 (6 bases). The germline V and J ends were trimmed by 8 bases and 5 bases, with 12 bases remaining between them. Germline assignment: CDR1 MDHEN and CDR2 SYDVKM. The CDR3 is made up of 13 amino acids. In DNA form, the CDR3 reads TGTGCCAGCGAGCCAGGGGCGAATGAAAAACTGTTTTTT. Protein product: CASEPGANEKLFF.

The rearrangement joins TRBV5-6 to TRBJ1-2; 8 positions match TRBD1. Germline V lookup: CDR1 SGHDT, CDR2 YYEEEE. V was pared by 3 bases and J by 10 bases, with 8 bases of the junction left unmatched. The CDR3 has 13 residues. Here the CDR3 reads CASSSTQGAFYTF. The CDR3 coding sequence is TGTGCCAGCAGCTCGACGCAGGGGGCGTTCTACACCTTC.

The J gene is TRBJ1-2, the V gene TRBV2; TRBD1 aligns across 7 bases. Germline V CDR1 and CDR2: SNHLY, FYNNEI. The CDR3 has 13 amino acids. The junction had 4 bases not matched to a gene; V was cut back by 1 base and J by 8 bases. The CDR3 is CASSEDRGRGYTF. DNA of the CDR3: TGTGCCAGCAGTGAAGACAGGGGAAGGGGCTACACCTTC.

The V gene is TRBV30, the J gene TRBJ2-3; 8 bases line up with TRBD2. Germline assignment: CDR1 GTSNPN and CDR2 SVGIG (reference sequence). J lost 1 base, V lost 1 base, and 7 bases had no gene match. The CDR3 length is 16 residues. CDR3 region: CAWSAGGYAGTDTQYF. The CDR3, as DNA: TGTGCCTGGAGTGCGGGGGGGTATGCGGGCACAGATACGCAGTATTTT.

The chain combines TRBV19 with TRBJ1-1; the match to TRBD1 covers 10 bases. Germline lookup yields CDR1 LNHDA and CDR2 SQIVND (reference sequence). The CDR3 is made up of 13 amino acids. After removal of 5 bases from V and 5 bases from J, the junction contained 2 bases not matched to a gene. This CDR3 is CASSLDRGTEAFF. The CDR3 coding sequence is TGTGCCAGTAGTCTGGACAGGGGGACTGAAGCTTTCTTT. Using reference TRBV19 and TRBJ1-1 for the parts outside the CDR3, the full variable domain is DGGITQSPKYLFRKEGQNVTLSCEQNLNHDAMYWYRQDPGQGLRLIYYSQIVNDFQKGDIAEGYSVSREKKESFPLTVTSAQKNPTAFYLCASSLDRGTEAFFGQGTRLTVV.

The V gene is TRBV27, the J gene TRBJ2-7; 7 bases are a match to TRBD1. CDR3 length equals 12 residues. Germline-derived CDR1 and CDR2 are MNHEY and SMNVEV (reference sequence). The V and J ends lost 8 bases and 4 bases, in that order; junction bases with no gene match: 5. The CDR3 reads CASSPGGYEQYF. CDR3 sequence (DNA): TGTGCCAGCTCACCAGGGGGTTACGAGCAGTACTTC.

The V and J genes are TRBV30 and TRBJ1-2; 10 bases match TRBD1. Trimming at V came to 4 bases and at J to 8 bases, leaving 10 bases not matched to a gene. CDR1 is GTSNPN, CDR2 SVGIG, per germline (reference sequence). This CDR3 is 14 amino acids long. The CDR3 reads CAWNPGQGFRGYTF. CDR3 nucleotide sequence: TGTGCCTGGAATCCGGGACAGGGGTTTAGGGGCTACACCTTC. Full variable domain (outside the CDR3, taken from reference TRBV30 and TRBJ1-2): SQTIHQWPATLVQPVGSPLSLECTVEGTSNPNLYWYRQAAGRGLQLLFYSVGIGQISSEVPQNLSASRPQDRQFILSSKKLLLSDSGFYLCAWNPGQGFRGYTFGSGTRLTVV.

V usage is TRBV27 and J usage is TRBJ2-1; a weak D match, TRBD2 (5 bases). V lost 5 bases, J lost 2 bases, and 16 bases lay in between. The CDR3 totals 16 residues. CDR1 MNHEY and CDR2 SMNVEV come from the germline V gene (reference sequence). CDR3 protein: CASSPRMRAAYNEQFF. The CDR3 DNA reads as TGTGCCAGCAGTCCGCGGATGCGAGCGGCCTACAATGAGCAGTTCTTC.